This T cell receptor beta chain was profiled in a study of neurological immune-mediated disorders. J was trimmed by 8 bases and V by 4 bases; bases with no gene match: 11. Germline V gene lookup returns CDR1 DFQATT and CDR2 SNEGSKA (reference sequence). CDR3 size: 15 residues. Ten or more counts support this clonotype. Preparation of the unsorted libraries drew on 2 million PBMCs stored at -80 C. The cDNA came from 5'RACE, which used 10-nucleotide random UMIs. TCRdb fed the 5' RACE reads into MiXCR, producing one record per CDR3 protein. The sample contains fewer than 40,000 distinct CDR3 sequences, over 4% of which appear only once.

V usage is TRBV20-1 and J usage is TRBJ1-6; 7 nucleotides agree with TRBD1. The source material was PBMCs. The receptor's source is a man younger than 35 in good health. The CDR3 nucleotides are TGCAGTGCTAACCCAGGGACAGATACTTATTCACCCCTCCACTTT. Residues: CSANPGTDTYSPLHF.